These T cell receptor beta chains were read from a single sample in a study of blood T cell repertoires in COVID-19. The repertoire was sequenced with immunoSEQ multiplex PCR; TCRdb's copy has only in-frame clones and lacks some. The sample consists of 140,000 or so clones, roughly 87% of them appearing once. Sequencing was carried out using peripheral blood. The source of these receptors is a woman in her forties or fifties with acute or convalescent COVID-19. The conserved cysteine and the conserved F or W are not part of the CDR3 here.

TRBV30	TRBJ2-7	AWSADRGPYEQY
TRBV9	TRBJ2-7	ASSPLNSYEQY
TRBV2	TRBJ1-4	ASSEVGTGDEKLF
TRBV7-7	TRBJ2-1	ASSPTWTSNEQF
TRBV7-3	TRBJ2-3	ASSPGTSGGTTDTQY
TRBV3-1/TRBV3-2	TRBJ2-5	ASSQELMGGRETQY
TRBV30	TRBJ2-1	AWSGLAGGWGEQF
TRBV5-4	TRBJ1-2	ASSSTGLSYGYT
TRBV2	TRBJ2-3	ASIGGMSTDTQY
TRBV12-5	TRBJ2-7	ASGTLRASGYYEQY
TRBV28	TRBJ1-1	ASSLIWGGSENTEAF
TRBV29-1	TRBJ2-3	SVERLAGGDTQY
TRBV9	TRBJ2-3	ASSVAPGPIIGGTDTQY
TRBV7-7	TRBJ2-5	ASSSGLAGAETQY
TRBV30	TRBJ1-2	AWSRDRFNNYGYT
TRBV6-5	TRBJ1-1	ASSYPGQVEAF
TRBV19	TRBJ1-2	ASSPQDRGYGYT
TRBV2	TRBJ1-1	ASSEFRTGGIDTEAF
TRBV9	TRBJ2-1	ASSVPLGGDGEQF
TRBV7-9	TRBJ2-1	ASSSLGGKSSYNEQF